The clone carrying this T cell receptor (beta chain) was counted a few times. Its antigen is currently unknown. TCRdb independently ran MiXCR on the reads; one entry per CDR3 protein. The sample shows 630,000 or so distinct CDR3 sequences, roughly a quarter of them seen only once. The sample originates from a study of T cell repertoires in cytomegalovirus infection. For the study at large: Based on public TCR beta signatures, there were indications of CMV infection and of a matching HLA type. Study-level points and caveats: Carriers of CMV plus the relevant HLA were identified by cumulative public TCR beta family frequency. Dominant in the ex vivo response were TCR beta clonotypes restricted by HLA-C and specific for CMV.

Germline V gives CDR1 SGHTS, CDR2 YDEGEE. The CDR3 runs to 11 residues. V was trimmed by 4 bases and J by 10 bases, leaving 9 bases between them. The origin of this receptor is a human donor in good health (CMV status not recorded). Some clones in this sample may be carry-over from other donors' samples. V and J are TRBV5-8 and TRBJ2-1; D is unresolved. The sequenced material came from CD8+ T cells from PBMCs. In DNA form, the CDR3 reads TGTGCCAGCAGCCCCCTGAGAGAGCAGTTCTTC. This gives the protein CASSPLREQFF.